One and the same sample provided the 16 T cell receptor beta chains below, sequenced in a study of T cell repertoires in cytomegalovirus infection. One entry per CDR3 protein results from TCRdb running MiXCR on the reads. The profile shows about 330,000 distinct CDR3 sequences, around 9.5% of them singletons. Input material: PBMCs. These receptors all come from a human donor in good health (CMV status not recorded). Some clones in this sample may be carry-over from other donors' samples.

The rearrangement uses TRBV7-6 and TRBJ2-3; perhaps TRBD2 as D (7 bases). Trimming cost V 5 bases and J 6 bases, with 15 bases left between them. Germline CDR1 is SGHVS and CDR2 is FNYEAQ. The CDR3 is made up of 14 amino acids. The CDR3 spells CASSPGAGEDTQYF. The CDR3 region has the DNA TGTGCCAGCAGCCCAGGGGCGGGAGAGGATACGCAGTATTTT. The whole variable domain, remainder taken from reference TRBV7-6 and TRBJ2-3, is GAGVSQSPRYKVTKRGQDVALRCDPISGHVSLYWYRQALGQGPEFLTYFNYEAQQDKSGLPNDRFSAERPEGSISTLTIQRTEQRDSAMYRCASSPGAGEDTQYFGPGTRLTVL.

In its sample, this clonotype was seen a few times. The V and J genes are TRBV20-1 and TRBJ2-2, with 11 nucleotides matching TRBD2. With V trimmed by 2 bases and J by 6 bases, 5 bases remained unmatched. Germline CDR1 reads DFQATT; CDR2 reads SNEGSKA (reference sequence). CDR3 size: 15 residues. CDR3 in amino acids: CSARHSGRAAGELFF. The DNA of the CDR3 is TGCAGTGCTAGACATAGCGGGAGGGCCGCCGGGGAGCTGTTTTTT.

This clonotype was detected many times. CDR3 region: CASSDGLATNEKLFF. The CDR3 nucleotides are TGTGCCAGCAGTGACGGACTAGCGACTAATGAAAAACTGTTTTTT. V and J are TRBV6-1 and TRBJ1-4; D not resolved. The V gene lost 3 bases and the J gene lost 2 bases, with 10 bases spanning the gap. Germline-derived CDR1 and CDR2 are MNHNS and SASEGT. The CDR3 runs 15 residues.

This clonotype was seen ten or more times. The V gene is TRBV7-2, the J gene TRBJ2-4; D is possibly TRBD1 (6 bases). The V gene's germline CDR1 is SGHTA and CDR2 FQGNSA. The CDR3 has 17 amino acids. The germline V and J ends were trimmed by 4 bases and 1 base, with 17 bases remaining between them. CDR3 region: CASSSKTGKLAKNIQYF. DNA of the CDR3: TGTGCCAGCAGCTCAAAAACAGGGAAATTGGCCAAAAACATTCAGTACTTC.

In this sample, this clonotype turned up many times. The genes are TRBV7-2 and TRBJ2-3; 9 nucleotides match TRBD1. The V gene end was trimmed by 6 bases and the J gene end by 3 bases; junction bases not matched to a gene: 7. Germline values: CDR1 SGHTA, CDR2 FQGNSA. CDR3 length: 15 amino acids. The CDR3 DNA reads as TGTGCCAGCAGGCCAGGGACAGGGAGGACAGATACGCAGTATTTT. Translating it yields CASRPGTGRTDTQYF.

This clonotype was detected many times. V and J are TRBV7-2 and TRBJ2-5; TRBD1 matches at 7 bases. CDR3 length equals 16 residues. Germline values: CDR1 SGHTA, CDR2 FQGNSA. The V gene end was trimmed by 4 bases and the J gene end by 2 bases; junction bases not matched to a gene: 10. The DNA of the CDR3 is TGTGCCAGCAGCTCGCACTCGACAGGGCCACAAGAGACCCAGTACTTC. It is translated as CASSSHSTGPQETQYF.

The V gene is TRBV19, the J gene TRBJ2-3; D uncertain. Trimming cost V 3 bases and J 3 bases, with 10 bases left between them. Germline assignment: CDR1 LNHDA and CDR2 SQIVND (reference sequence). The CDR3 consists of 14 residues. The CDR3 coding sequence is TGTGCCAGTAGTATCACATCTGGAACAGATACGCAGTATTTT. It encodes CASSITSGTDTQYF.

The table lists this clonotype with a few counts. The V call is TRBV30, the J call TRBJ1-1; TRBD1 matches at 7 bases. This CDR3 has 14 residues. Germline V gene sequence: CDR1 GTSNPN, CDR2 SVGIG (reference sequence). V lost 2 bases and J lost 4; bases outside the gene matches: 7. Here the CDR3 reads CAWSRDSLTTEAFF. CDR3 coding DNA: TGTGCCTGGAGTCGGGACAGTCTCACCACTGAAGCTTTCTTT. The full variable domain, in which reference TRBV30 and TRBJ1-1 provide the parts outside the CDR3, is SQTIHQWPATLVQPVGSPLSLECTVEGTSNPNLYWYRQAAGRGLQLLFYSVGIGQISSEVPQNLSASRPQDRQFILSSKKLLLSDSGFYLCAWSRDSLTTEAFFGQGTRLTVV.

The chain recombines TRBV7-2 with TRBJ2-1; 9 bases align to TRBD1. The CDR3 runs to 17 residues. Looked up from germline, CDR1 is SGHTA and CDR2 is FQGNSA. J was trimmed by 4 bases and V by 4 bases; bases with no gene match: 11. DNA for the CDR3: TGTGCCAGCAGCTATAATACCGGGACAGGGCGTTACAATGAGCAGTTCTTC. This encodes CASSYNTGTGRYNEQFF.

V is TRBV5-6 and J is TRBJ1-1; D not certain. CDR1 and CDR2 (germline): SGHDT, YYEEEE. The CDR3 is made up of 15 amino acids. V was cut by 0 bases and J by 3 bases, with 12 bases left in between. DNA of the CDR3: TGTGCCAGCAGCTTGGGGGTGGCGGGGTACACTGAAGCTTTCTTT. Amino acid sequence: CASSLGVAGYTEAFF.

The chain links TRBV12-3 or TRBV12-4 to TRBJ1-5; TRBD1 is a possible D gene (5 bases). V lost 2 bases, J lost 6 bases, and 14 bases lay in between. The CDR3 contains 15 residues. The CDR3 here is CASSLIAGVGQPQHF. The CDR3 DNA follows: TGTGCCAGCAGTTTAATTGCGGGGGTGGGTCAGCCCCAGCATTTT.

This clonotype was observed many times. The V and J genes are TRBV28 and TRBJ2-1; 7 positions agree with TRBD2. V gave up 7 bases and J gave up 4 bases; unmatched junction bases: 13. The CDR3 extends over 16 amino acids. The germline V gene encodes CDR1 MDHEN and CDR2 SYDVKM. The chain's CDR3 is CASILGGTSEYNEQFF. The CDR3 region has the DNA TGTGCCAGCATACTGGGGGGAACTAGCGAGTACAATGAGCAGTTCTTC.

This clonotype was seen only a few times. This chain connects TRBV20-1 to TRBJ2-3, with 7 bases that match TRBD2. V was clipped by 5 bases and J by 1 base; unmatched bases: 9. The CDR3 covers 15 residues. Germline V gene sequence: CDR1 DFQATT, CDR2 SNEGSKA (reference sequence). This chain's CDR3 is CSAPKGLAGTDTQYF. The CDR3 region has the DNA TGCAGTGCTCCAAAGGGGCTAGCGGGCACAGATACGCAGTATTTT.

This clonotype came up many times. This chain uses TRBV7-2 with TRBJ2-3; no firm D call. Germline loops: CDR1 SGHTA, CDR2 FQGNSA. V was clipped by 1 base and J by 1 base, with 18 bases between them. This CDR3 is 18 amino acids long. This CDR3 is CASSLVLRARPGTDTQYF. The CDR3 nucleotides read TGTGCCAGCAGCTTAGTACTCCGCGCCCGCCCTGGCACAGATACGCAGTATTTT.

The genes are TRBV6-2 or TRBV6-3 and TRBJ2-6; possibly TRBD2 for D (5 bases). V dropped 2 bases and J dropped 0 bases, with 8 bases sitting between them. The V gene's germline CDR1 is MNHEY and CDR2 SVGEGT. There are 16 residues in the CDR3. The CDR3 region has the DNA TGTGCCAGCAGTTACAGAGCGGTCTCTGGGGCCAACGTCCTGACTTTC. Protein product: CASSYRAVSGANVLTF.

With respect to this clonotype: A read error may account for a junction end that differs from germline. V is TRBV2 and J is TRBJ1-1, with D uncertain. CDR1 and CDR2 from the germline V gene are SNHLY and FYNNEI. The CDR3 is made up of 14 amino acids. The chain's CDR3 is CASSEALMNIEAFF. The CDR3 bases are TGTGCCAGCAGTGAAGCCCTTATGAACATTGAAGCTTTCTTT. The complete variable domain, with remaining parts taken from reference TRBV2 and TRBJ1-1, reads EPEVTQTPSHQVTQMGQEVILRCVPISNHLYFYWYRQILGQKVEFLVSFYNNEISEKSEIFDDQFSVERPDGSNFTLKIRSTKLEDSAMYFCASSEALMNIEAFFGQGTRLTVV.